The 25 T cell receptor beta chains below were found in one sample sequenced in a study of T cell responses to AZD1222 COVID-19 vaccine (dated by TCRdb to 2020 to 2022). The sample's time point label, in plain terms: baseline before first vaccination. Library preparation was by the immunoSEQ multiplex PCR assay. In TCRdb, the immuneACCESS table is reduced to in-frame sequences with V and J assigned. These tables do not hold every clone; where another copy was compared, an unresolved V gene accounts for under half, and the others remain unexplained. The sample profile shows 240,000 or so clones; about 92% of them were found once. Of the sample, approximately 0.52% is held by the ten largest clones. The sequenced sample was peripheral blood, obtained on day 0 of AZD1222 vaccination. The receptors were sampled from an adult in good health.

The gene calls are TRBV6-2 or TRBV6-3 and TRBJ1-2; D call uncertain. The V end lost 0 bases, the J end lost 4 bases, and 3 bases lay between the germline ends. The CDR3 is made up of 12 amino acids. Germline CDR1 reads MNHEY; CDR2 reads SVGEGT. The CDR3 DNA is TGTGCCAGCAGTTACTCGACCTATGGCTACACCTTC. Protein: CASSYSTYGYTF.

This clone was observed once. In DNA, the CDR3 is TGTGCCAGCAGTTCCCCCCCCCATGGGGCCAATTCACCCCTCCACTTT. Protein product: CASSSPPHGANSPLHF. The V gene is TRBV28, the J gene TRBJ1-6; weak D call: TRBD1 (5 bases). The V gene lost 4 bases and the J gene lost 7 bases, with 17 bases spanning the gap. This CDR3 has 16 amino acids. The germline V gene encodes CDR1 MDHEN and CDR2 SYDVKM.

This chain links TRBV2 with TRBJ2-6; 8 nucleotides match TRBD1. The CDR3 extends over 16 amino acids. Germline V gene data show CDR1 as SNHLY and CDR2 as FYNNEI. V trimming: 6 bases; J trimming: 4 bases; junction bases outside the gene matches: 8. The CDR3 coding sequence is TGTGCCAGCAGCCTTCCTCAGGGGGCCGGGGCCAACGTCCTGACTTTC. Translation gives CASSLPQGAGANVLTF.

This clone was counted once. The rearrangement links TRBV6-5 to TRBJ2-7; D uncertain. CDR3 size: 15 residues. Trimming took off 2 bases at V and 3 bases at J, with 14 bases between the two ends. The germline gives CDR1 MNHEY, CDR2 SVGAGI. The CDR3 reads CASSYRPMEIYEQYF. Here the CDR3 DNA reads TGTGCCAGCAGTTACAGGCCAATGGAGATCTACGAGCAGTACTTC.

The chain couples TRBV25-1 to TRBJ2-2, with 9 bases fitting TRBD1. V lost 3 bases, J lost 3 bases, and 2 bases stayed unmatched. Germline CDR1 MGHDK, CDR2 SYGVNS. This CDR3 is built from 15 residues. The CDR3 bases are TGTGCCAGCAGTGATGGGACAGGGTACACCGGGGAGCTGTTTTTT. It codes for CASSDGTGYTGELFF.

This clone has a single count. This sequence joins TRBV6-6 and TRBJ2-7; TRBD1 matches at 7 bases. Per germline, CDR1 MNHNY and CDR2 SVGAGI (reference sequence). V shed 2 bases and J 3 bases; nucleotides not matched to a gene: 4. This CDR3 has 14 amino acids. The CDR3 coding sequence is TGTGCCAGCAGTTACGAGGCAGGGGGCTACGAGCAGTACTTC. Its translation is CASSYEAGGYEQYF.

This chain connects TRBV7-9 to TRBJ2-5; weak D call: TRBD2 (5 bases). CDR3 length equals 15 residues. CDR1 is SEHNR and CDR2 is FQNEAQ in the germline V gene (reference sequence). Trimming cost V 7 bases and J 2 bases, with 17 bases left between them. The CDR3: CASTLPERPQETQYF. CDR3 nucleotides: TGTGCCAGCACCCTCCCCGAGCGGCCTCAAGAGACCCAGTACTTC.

The chain carries TRBV29-1 and TRBJ2-1; 12 bases align to TRBD2. Losses at the gene ends were 8 bases for V and 4 bases for J; bases not matched to a gene: 6. The germline V gene has CDR1 SQVTM and CDR2 ANQGSEA. The CDR3 length is 14 residues. Written as DNA, the CDR3 is TGCAGCTTACTAGGACTAGCGGGGTACAATGAGCAGTTCTTC. Protein sequence: CSLLGLAGYNEQFF.

The rearrangement joins TRBV9 to TRBJ2-7, with TRBD2 matching over 7 bases. V shed 0 bases, J shed 2 bases, and the junction held 2 bases outside the gene matches. The CDR3 runs 14 residues. Germline V gene lookup returns CDR1 SGDLS and CDR2 YYNGEE. The CDR3 DNA reads TGTGCCAGCAGCGTAGCCGCGGGAGCCTACGAGCAGTACTTC. Its protein product is CASSVAAGAYEQYF.

This chain joins TRBV5-1 and TRBJ1-1; D might be TRBD1 (6 bases). The CDR3 is made up of 15 amino acids. Per germline, CDR1 SGHRS and CDR2 YFSETQ. Trimming cost V 1 base and J 4 bases, with 14 bases left between them. The CDR3 DNA reads TGCGCCAGCAGCTTGACAGGGTCCAGGGGCACTGAAGCTTTCTTT. Translation: CASSLTGSRGTEAFF.

The chain's CDR3 is CASSFQGISTSPLHF. Written as DNA, the CDR3 is TGTGCCAGCAGTTTTCAGGGGATATCAACATCACCCCTCCACTTT. This chain connects TRBV27 to TRBJ1-6, with D possibly being TRBD1 (6 bases). The ends were cut back, 3 bases at V and 10 bases at J, with 16 bases in the middle. From germline, CDR1 is MNHEY and CDR2 SMNVEV (reference sequence). The CDR3 extends over 15 amino acids.

V gene TRBV19 combines with J gene TRBJ1-3, with D possibly matching TRBD1 (6 bases). Trimming took off 6 bases at V and 4 bases at J, with 13 bases between the two ends. Per germline, CDR1 LNHDA and CDR2 SQIVND (reference sequence). The CDR3 spans 14 residues. The CDR3: CASSPTTGGNTIYF. CDR3 nucleotide sequence: TGTGCCAGTAGCCCAACAACAGGGGGAAACACCATATATTTT.

V gene TRBV7-2 combines with J gene TRBJ1-5; the D is unclear. The CDR3 loop spans 12 amino acids. CDR1 and CDR2 (germline): SGHTA, FQGNSA. V lost 3 bases to trimming and J lost 7 bases, with 7 bases between them. The CDR3 sequence: CASSFGSQPQHF. The CDR3 coding sequence is TGTGCCAGCAGCTTCGGAAGCCAGCCCCAGCATTTT. The full variable domain, its missing parts supplied by reference TRBV7-2 and TRBJ1-5, is GAGVSQSPSNKVTEKGKDVELRCDPISGHTALYWYRQSLGQGLEFLIYFQGNSAPDKSGLPSDRFSAERTGGSVSTLTIQRTQQEDSAVYLCASSFGSQPQHFGDGTRLSIL.

Only one count was recorded for this clone. The chain has TRBV28 and TRBJ2-3, with D possibly matching TRBD2 (6 bases). CDR1 and CDR2 from the germline V gene are MDHEN and SYDVKM. With 1 base removed from V and 7 bases from J, the gap between germline ends came to 18 bases. This CDR3 has 16 amino acids. CDR3 region: CASSLFGLAQGNTQYF. The DNA of the CDR3 is TGTGCCAGCAGTTTATTCGGGCTAGCGCAAGGAAATACGCAGTATTTT.

Here the CDR3 reads CASSLQRGEADTQYF. The CDR3 DNA sequence: TGCGCCAGCAGCTTGCAAAGAGGGGAGGCCGATACGCAGTATTTT. This rearrangement joins TRBV5-1 to TRBJ2-3; a possible D gene is TRBD2 (6 bases). Germline V gene lookup returns CDR1 SGHRS and CDR2 YFSETQ. Trimming shortened V by 1 base and J by 6 bases, and 15 bases separated the two germline ends. The CDR3 runs to 15 residues.

The CDR3 loop reads CASESGGAGAGELFF. CDR3 in DNA: TGTGCCAGTGAATCTGGGGGAGCGGGTGCCGGGGAGCTGTTTTTT. The chain recombines TRBV19 with TRBJ2-2; D possibly corresponds to TRBD2 (6 bases). Trimming took off 8 bases at V and 6 bases at J, with 19 bases between the two ends. CDR1 is LNHDA and CDR2 is SQIVND in the germline V gene (reference sequence). CDR3 size: 15 residues. Full variable domain (outside the CDR3, taken from reference TRBV19 and TRBJ2-2): DGGITQSPKYLFRKEGQNVTLSCEQNLNHDAMYWYRQDPGQGLRLIYYSQIVNDFQKGDIAEGYSVSREKKESFPLTVTSAQKNPTAFYLCASESGGAGAGELFFGEGSRLTVL.

V is TRBV29-1 and J is TRBJ1-2, with unresolved D. Germline-derived CDR1 and CDR2 are SQVTM and ANQGSEA. Trimming removed 4 bases from V and 2 bases from J, with 11 bases in between. The length of the CDR3 is 13 residues. The CDR3 sequence: CSVGTPGNYGYTF. The CDR3 coding sequence is TGCAGCGTTGGGACCCCCGGGAACTATGGCTACACCTTC.

This chain joins TRBV10-3 and TRBJ1-5, with 8 bases identical to TRBD1. This CDR3 has 13 amino acids. Unmatched junction bases numbered 1, after V lost 4 bases and J lost 5 bases. Germline values: CDR1 ENHRY, CDR2 SYGVKD. CDR3 coding DNA: TGTGCCATCAGTGGGGGACAGGATCAGCCCCAGCATTTT. It codes for CAISGGQDQPQHF.

The chain recombines TRBV6-2 or TRBV6-3 with TRBJ1-5; D is ambiguous. The CDR3 is 14 amino acids. Germline V gene sequence: CDR1 MNHEY, CDR2 SVGEGT. The germline V and J ends were trimmed by 5 bases and 0 bases, with 8 bases remaining between them. CDR3 amino acids: CASSMGFSNQPQHF. CDR3 bases: TGTGCCAGCAGTATGGGTTTTAGCAATCAGCCCCAGCATTTT.

The chain has TRBV19 and TRBJ2-2; tentatively, D is TRBD2 (7 bases). The germline V gene has CDR1 LNHDA and CDR2 SQIVND (reference sequence). CDR3 length equals 14 residues. Trimming shortened V by 8 bases and J by 8 bases, and 18 bases separated the two germline ends. CDR3 loop: CASARGGASGELFF. The CDR3 nucleotides are TGTGCCAGTGCCCGCGGGGGCGCCAGTGGGGAGCTGTTTTTT.

The chain is built from TRBV6-5 and TRBJ1-1; D is unclear. Looked up from germline, CDR1 is MNHEY and CDR2 is SVGAGI. CDR3 length: 15 amino acids. Trimming took off 4 bases at V and 2 bases at J, with 14 bases between the two ends. DNA for the CDR3: TGTGCCAGCAGTTCCCACTCGGGCTCTAACACTGAAGCTTTCTTT. Translating it yields CASSSHSGSNTEAFF.

This chain uses TRBV2 with TRBJ1-1; 10 nucleotides match TRBD1. With 8 bases clipped from V and 4 bases from J, the junction kept 10 bases outside the gene matches. Germline CDR1 SNHLY, CDR2 FYNNEI. The CDR3 length is 15 residues. CDR3 sequence (DNA): TGTGCCAGCGGAAGGACAGGGGGTGGGGTCACTGAAGCTTTCTTT. Translation gives CASGRTGGGVTEAFF.

The gene calls are TRBV4-3 and TRBJ2-7, with 8 positions matching TRBD1. The V gene's germline CDR1 is LGHNA and CDR2 YSLEER. Trimming cost V 1 base and J 2 bases; bases outside gene matches: 10. CDR3 length: 17 residues. The CDR3 region is CASSQVAFGQGAYEQYF. CDR3 bases: TGCGCCAGCAGCCAAGTTGCCTTTGGACAGGGAGCCTACGAGCAGTACTTC.

The chain is built from TRBV2 and TRBJ1-5; TRBD1 is a possible D gene (6 bases). The CDR3 sequence is 14 residues long. V lost 4 bases and J 7 bases, leaving 14 bases between the germline ends. CDR1 is SNHLY and CDR2 is FYNNEI in the germline V gene. The CDR3: CASSAGGARQPQHF. The DNA for the CDR3 is TGTGCCAGCAGTGCGGGGGGGGCGCGACAGCCCCAGCATTTT.

This CDR3 reads CASRGRQDLYEQYF. The CDR3 DNA is TGTGCCAGCAGAGGCCGACAGGATCTCTACGAGCAGTACTTC. This chain uses TRBV2 with TRBJ2-7; a possible D gene is TRBD1 (6 bases). This CDR3 spans 14 amino acids. Between the trimmed V and J ends, which lost 6 bases and 3 bases, there was a span of 15 bases. CDR1 and CDR2 (germline): SNHLY, FYNNEI.